The clone carrying this T cell receptor (beta chain) occurred once. These data are taken from a study of sequential checkpoint blockade in melanoma. Overall study context: Maintenance nivolumab came after either treatment sequence.

As for treatment: randomized to nivolumab then ipilimumab (arm A) or the reverse (arm B). None of the patients previously received DNA-damaging chemotherapy. PBMC sorting kept live CD3+CD8+ cells without CD19 or CD56. CDR1 is MDHEN, CDR2 SYDVKM, per germline. This CDR3 has 16 residues. With V trimmed by 3 bases and J by 6 bases, 7 bases remained unmatched. TCRdb's table, derived via immunoSEQ multiplex PCR, lists solely in-frame clones and lacks some. The sample shows about 22,000 clones, around 80% of them seen only once. Sequenced material: CD8+ T cells sorted from blood (inferred from file names), taken from a patient given nivolumab and ipilimumab in sequence. The origin of this receptor is a human donor with melanoma. V gene TRBV28 combines with J gene TRBJ2-1, with 11 positions matching TRBD2. CDR3 bases: TGTGCCAGCAGTTTCATAGCGGGAGGGCCGGGCAATGAGCAGTTCTTC. Translated, it gives CASSFIAGGPGNEQFF.